This T cell receptor beta chain stems from a study of naive and memory T cell subsets. General study points: Expression changes during T cell differentiation may affect RNA-based TCR counts. In naive cells, over 90% of TCR sequences were seen only once.

CD4 T cells were positively selected, then CD8 T cells from the CD4-negative fraction. This CDR3 spans 17 amino acids. CDR1 is DFQATT and CDR2 is SNEGSKA in the germline V gene (reference sequence). V was pared by 1 base and J by 0 bases, with 16 bases between. On this clonotype: No antigen is known for it.

An equimolar mix of two oligonucleotides served as the beta constant-region primer for TRBC1 and TRBC2. Ligation attached a single-stranded oligonucleotide with a 12-nucleotide UMI and the SP2 primer to the cDNA 3' end. Using its own MiXCR run on the UMI-ligation and nested PCR reads, TCRdb lists one record per CDR3 protein. Seen here are 130,000 to 150,000 distinct CDR3 sequences, 15% to 20% observed once, and the top ten hold 0.14% to 0.15%. Sample: naive CD4+ T cells from blood. This clonotype originated in a human donor in good health. The chain links TRBV20-1 to TRBJ2-1; D is possibly TRBD1 (5 bases). As DNA, the CDR3 is TGCAGTGCTAGAGCCTTGGGGCAGGTCACCTCCTACAATGAGCAGTTCTTC. Encoded protein: CSARALGQVTSYNEQFF.